The following is a TCR beta chain sequence with its context. Libraries were prepared by immunoSEQ multiplex PCR; TCRdb keeps only in-frame clonotypes and omits some of them. This sample has 260,000 or so clones; roughly 85% occur once, and the top ten carry roughly 2.6%. In germline, CDR1 is LGHDT, CDR2 YNNKEL (reference sequence). CDR3 length: 15 amino acids. Trimming at V came to 3 bases and at J to 4 bases, leaving 6 bases not matched to a gene. The record originates from a study of blood T cell repertoires in COVID-19. Sequenced material: PBMCs or T cells enriched from blood (not recorded which). The chain combines TRBV3-1 (or the pseudogene TRBV3-2) with TRBJ2-7; 10 nucleotides agree with TRBD1. This receptor was identified in a woman in her fifties or sixties who had recovered from COVID-19. As DNA, the CDR3 is TGTGCCAGCAGCCAGCCGGGACAGGGGTCTTACGAGCAGTACTTC. Amino acids: CASSQPGQGSYEQYF.